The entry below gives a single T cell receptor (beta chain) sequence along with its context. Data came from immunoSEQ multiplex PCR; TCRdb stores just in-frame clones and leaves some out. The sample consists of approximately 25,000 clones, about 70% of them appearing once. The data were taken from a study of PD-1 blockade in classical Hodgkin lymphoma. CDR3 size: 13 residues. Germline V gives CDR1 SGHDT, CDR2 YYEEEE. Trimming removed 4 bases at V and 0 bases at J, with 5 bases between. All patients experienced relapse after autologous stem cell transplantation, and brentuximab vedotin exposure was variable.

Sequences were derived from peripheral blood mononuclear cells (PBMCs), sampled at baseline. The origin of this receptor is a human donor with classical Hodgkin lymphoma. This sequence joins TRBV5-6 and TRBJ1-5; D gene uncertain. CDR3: CASSIDSNQPQHF. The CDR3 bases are TGTGCCAGCAGCATAGATAGCAATCAGCCCCAGCATTTT.